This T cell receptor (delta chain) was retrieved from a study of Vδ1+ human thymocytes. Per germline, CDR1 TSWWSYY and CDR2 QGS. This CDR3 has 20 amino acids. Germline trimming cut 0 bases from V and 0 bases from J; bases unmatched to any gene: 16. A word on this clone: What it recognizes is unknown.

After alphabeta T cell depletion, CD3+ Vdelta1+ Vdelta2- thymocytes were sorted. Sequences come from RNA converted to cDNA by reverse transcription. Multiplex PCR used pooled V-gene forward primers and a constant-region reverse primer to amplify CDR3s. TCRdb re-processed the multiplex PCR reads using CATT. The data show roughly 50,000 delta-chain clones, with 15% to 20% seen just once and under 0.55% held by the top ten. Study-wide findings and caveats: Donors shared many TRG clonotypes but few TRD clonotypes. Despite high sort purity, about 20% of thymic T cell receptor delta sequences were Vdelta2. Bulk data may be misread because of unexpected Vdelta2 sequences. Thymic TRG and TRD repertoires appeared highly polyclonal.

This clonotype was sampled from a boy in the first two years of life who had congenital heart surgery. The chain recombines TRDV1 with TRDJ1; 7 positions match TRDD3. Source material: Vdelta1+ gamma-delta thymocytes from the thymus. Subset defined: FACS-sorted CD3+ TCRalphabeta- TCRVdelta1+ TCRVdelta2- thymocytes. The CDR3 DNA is TGTGCTCTTGGGGAACTAGGGGGCCTCTTTGGGGGGATGCACACCGATAAACTCATCTTT. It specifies CALGELGGLFGGMHTDKLIF.